These 9 T cell receptor beta chains share one sample of origin, sequenced in a study of cytomegalovirus exposure and HLA in healthy donors. 60 Vbeta and 13 Jbeta primers were used in PCR. The table came from immunoSEQ multiplex PCR; TCRdb's copy has only in-frame clones and leaves some out. The table has roughly 200,000 clones, roughly 85% seen once; the top ten hold approximately 2.2%. The specimen was PBMCs. These receptors were obtained from a woman between 50 and 59 years old in good health and CMV-seronegative.

This chain connects TRBV11-3 to TRBJ2-7; D is ambiguous. The CDR3 consists of 14 residues. The germline V gene encodes CDR1 SGHNT and CDR2 YENEEA. V lost 0 bases, J lost 6 bases, and 12 bases lay in between. This chain's CDR3 is CASSLEAVSPEQYF. The DNA for the CDR3 is TGTGCCAGCAGCTTAGAGGCGGTGTCGCCCGAGCAGTACTTC.

The chain joins TRBV13 to TRBJ1-1; D is unclear. Trimming removed 0 bases at V and 11 bases at J, with 10 bases between. CDR1 and CDR2 from the germline V gene are PRHDT and FYEKMQ (reference sequence). The CDR3 is 12 amino acids. CDR3 sequence reads: CASSLGPVRAFF. In nucleotides, the CDR3 is TGTGCCAGCAGCTTAGGCCCAGTGCGGGCTTTCTTT.

The rearrangement joins TRBV29-1 to TRBJ1-4, with 11 bases aligning to TRBD1. The germline CDR1 and CDR2 sequences are SQVTM and ANQGSEA. This CDR3 is 13 amino acids long. V lost 8 bases and J lost 10; bases outside the gene matches: 9. The CDR3 bases are TGCAGCTCCCCGGGACAGGGGGTTGGAAAACTGTTTTTT. Translation gives CSSPGQGVGKLFF.

The table lists this clone with a count of one. The rearrangement joins TRBV28 to TRBJ1-1; D might be TRBD1 (6 bases). From germline, CDR1 is MDHEN and CDR2 SYDVKM. V was pared by 1 base and J by 5 bases, with 14 bases between. The CDR3 covers 15 residues. CDR3 in amino acids: CASSLYRALRTEAFF. CDR3 nucleotide sequence: TGTGCCAGCAGTTTATACAGGGCCTTGAGGACTGAAGCTTTCTTT.

This clone was detected only once. This rearrangement joins TRBV7-9 to TRBJ1-3; no clear D gene. V was cut by 2 bases and J by 0 bases, with 5 bases left in between. Germline V gene lookup returns CDR1 SEHNR and CDR2 FQNEAQ (reference sequence). The CDR3 has 14 amino acids. CDR3 bases: TGTGCCAGCAGCTTAAGAGGCTCTGGAAACACCATATATTTT. Translation gives CASSLRGSGNTIYF. The full variable domain, completed using reference TRBV7-9 and TRBJ1-3, is DTGVSQNPRHKITKRGQNVTFRCDPISEHNRLYWYRQTLGQGPEFLTYFQNEAQLEKSRLLSDRFSAERPKGSFSTLEIQRTEQGDSAMYLCASSLRGSGNTIYFGEGSWLTVV.

V is TRBV11-2 and J is TRBJ2-3; 9 bases fit TRBD2. Germline V gives CDR1 SGHAT, CDR2 FQNNGV. The CDR3 is 16 residues long. V was clipped by 5 bases and J by 2 bases; unmatched bases: 8. CDR3 amino acids: CASSPLLAGITDTQYF. CDR3 coding DNA: TGTGCCAGCAGCCCCCTTCTAGCGGGGATCACAGATACGCAGTATTTT.

This chain uses TRBV6-5 with TRBJ2-5; 7 bases are shared with TRBD1. The CDR3 extends over 14 amino acids. With 4 bases clipped from V and 5 bases from J, the junction kept 7 bases outside the gene matches. Germline V CDR1 and CDR2: MNHEY, SVGAGI. CDR3 sequence: CASSSREGAETQYF. CDR3 nucleotide sequence: TGTGCCAGCAGTTCCCGCGAGGGGGCCGAGACCCAGTACTTC.

The rearrangement uses TRBV5-4 and TRBJ2-3, with TRBD1 matching 8 bases. The junction had 3 bases not matched to a gene; V was cut back by 2 bases and J by 4 bases. CDR1 SGHNT and CDR2 YYREEE come from the germline V gene (reference sequence). The CDR3 totals 14 residues. The chain's CDR3 is CASSFEQGADTQYF. The DNA of the CDR3 is TGTGCCAGCAGCTTCGAACAGGGGGCAGATACGCAGTATTTT.

The genes are TRBV4-3 and TRBJ2-1, with a tentative D call TRBD1 (6 bases). The germline V gene has CDR1 LGHNA and CDR2 YSLEER. The CDR3 loop spans 17 amino acids. V was clipped by 0 bases and J by 4 bases, with 16 bases between them. CDR3 DNA: TGCGCCAGCAGCCAAGATACGGCAGGGGCTTGGTACAATGAGCAGTTCTTC. Amino acid sequence: CASSQDTAGAWYNEQFF.